This T cell receptor beta chain was identified during a study of prognosis after radiotherapy for stage I lung cancer. At the level of the study: Roughly 5 patients had oligometastatic NSCLC after their primary tumor was surgically resected, and 12 to 15 patients had newly diagnosed primary stage I lung tumors. The study's findings and limits: Reports indicated that TRBV and TRBJ gene usage differed between patients with and without metastases, including differences in some 10 V and a couple of J genes after SBRT.

This clonotype rates as medium-sized. Its cognate antigen is unknown. Two-round multiplex PCR on genomic DNA was the method by which TCR beta CDR3 was amplified. Amplification during the initial PCR round employed primers specific to each TRBV and TRBJ gene. TCRdb re-called the multiplex PCR reads with MiXCR, one entry per CDR3 protein. The repertoire holds about 17,000 distinct CDR3 sequences, with 25% to 30% as singletons. Trimming removed 4 bases at V and 6 bases at J, with 8 bases between. The germline CDR1 and CDR2 sequences are SGHRS and YFSETQ. The CDR3 loop spans 12 amino acids. This sequence originates from a donor aged 50 or older with non-small cell lung cancer. The V call is TRBV5-1, the J call TRBJ2-1; D not certain. The sequencing used PBMCs, collected before or after stereotactic body radiation therapy (not recorded which). In nucleotides, the CDR3 is TGCGCCAGCAGCCTCCCTAGCAATGAGCAGTTCTTC. Its protein is CASSLPSNEQFF.